The present T cell receptor beta chain was sequenced within a study of shared clonotypes between healthy human individuals. It was at deep level that the assay was run. Replicate PCRs were loaded with 250 to 350 ng DNA from unsorted PBMC, around 30,000 T cell genomes. What was sequenced on ten immunoSEQ deep assay plates was unsorted PBMC DNA. Clones were sequenced by immunoSEQ multiplex PCR, and TCRdb holds only the in-frame ones, with some missing. The sample holds 75,000 to 100,000 clones, about half seen once. Comment on this clone: Germline is not matched at one junction end, which may reflect a read error.

Germline loops: CDR1 SSHAT, CDR2 FNYEAQ (reference sequence). The CDR3 is 14 amino acids. The V and J genes are TRBV7-7 and TRBJ2-1; 8 bases align to TRBD2. Source material: PBMCs. This sequence was found in a woman aged 40 to 49 in good health. Some clones in this sample may be carry-over from other donors' samples. The CDR3 sequence is CASSLLGLGNEQFF. CDR3 bases: TGTGCTAGCAGCTTACTGGGACTAGGCAATGAGCAGTTCTTC.